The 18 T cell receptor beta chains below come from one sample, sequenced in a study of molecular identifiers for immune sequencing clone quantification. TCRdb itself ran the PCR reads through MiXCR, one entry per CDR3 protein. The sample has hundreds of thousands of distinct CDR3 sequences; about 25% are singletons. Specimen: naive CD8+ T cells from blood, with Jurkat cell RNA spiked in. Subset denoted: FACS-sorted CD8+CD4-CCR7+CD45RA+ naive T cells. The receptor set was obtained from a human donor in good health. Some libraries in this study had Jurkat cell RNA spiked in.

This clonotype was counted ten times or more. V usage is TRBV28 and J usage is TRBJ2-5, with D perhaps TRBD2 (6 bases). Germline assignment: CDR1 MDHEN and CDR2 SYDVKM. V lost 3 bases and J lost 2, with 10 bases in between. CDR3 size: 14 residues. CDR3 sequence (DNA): TGTGCCAGCAGTTTCAACGGACTACAAGAGACCCAGTACTTC. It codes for CASSFNGLQETQYF.

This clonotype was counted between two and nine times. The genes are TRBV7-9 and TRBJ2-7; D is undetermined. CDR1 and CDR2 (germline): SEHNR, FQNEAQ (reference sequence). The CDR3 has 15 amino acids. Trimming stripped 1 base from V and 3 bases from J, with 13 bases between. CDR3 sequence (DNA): TGTGCCAGCAGCTTAGGGCCCTCCCCGGGCTACGAGCAGTACTTC. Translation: CASSLGPSPGYEQYF.

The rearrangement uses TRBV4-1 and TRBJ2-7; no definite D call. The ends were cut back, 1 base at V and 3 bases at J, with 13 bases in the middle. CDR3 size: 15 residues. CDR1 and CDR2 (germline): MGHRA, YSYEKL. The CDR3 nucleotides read TGCGCCAGCAGCCAAGGGTGGCAGGTTTACTACGAGCAGTACTTC. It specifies CASSQGWQVYYEQYF.

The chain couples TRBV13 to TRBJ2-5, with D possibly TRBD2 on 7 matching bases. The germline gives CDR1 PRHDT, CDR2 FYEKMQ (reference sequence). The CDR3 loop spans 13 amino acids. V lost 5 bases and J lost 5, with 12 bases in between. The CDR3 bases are TGTGCCAGCAGCGGGGGGGCCAGCGAGACCCAGTACTTC. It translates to CASSGGASETQYF.

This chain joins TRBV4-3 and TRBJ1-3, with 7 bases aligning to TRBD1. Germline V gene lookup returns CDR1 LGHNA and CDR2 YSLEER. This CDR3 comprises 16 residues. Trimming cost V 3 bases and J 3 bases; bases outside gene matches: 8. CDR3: CASSQGRGQGGNTIYF. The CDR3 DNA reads TGCGCCAGCAGCCAGGGGAGGGGGCAGGGTGGAAACACCATATATTTT.

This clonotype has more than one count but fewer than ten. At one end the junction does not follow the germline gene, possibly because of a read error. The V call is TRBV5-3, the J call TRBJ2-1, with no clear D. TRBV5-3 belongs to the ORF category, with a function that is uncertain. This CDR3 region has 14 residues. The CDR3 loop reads CASSFMGSHYEQFF. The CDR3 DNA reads TGTGCCAGCAGCTTTATGGGCAGTCACTATGAGCAGTTCTTC.

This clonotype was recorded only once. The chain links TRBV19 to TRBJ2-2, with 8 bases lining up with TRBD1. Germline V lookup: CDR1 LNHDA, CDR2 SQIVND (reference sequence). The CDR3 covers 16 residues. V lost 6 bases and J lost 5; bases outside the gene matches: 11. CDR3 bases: TGTGCCAGTAGGACGAGTCAGGGGGCGCGGACCGGGGAGCTGTTTTTT. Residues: CASRTSQGARTGELFF.

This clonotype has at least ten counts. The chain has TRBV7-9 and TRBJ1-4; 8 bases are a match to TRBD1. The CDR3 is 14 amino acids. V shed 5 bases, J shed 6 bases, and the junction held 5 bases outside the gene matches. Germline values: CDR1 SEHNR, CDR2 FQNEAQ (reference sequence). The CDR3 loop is CASSHRGSDEKLFF. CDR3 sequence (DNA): TGTGCCAGCAGCCACAGGGGGTCGGATGAAAAACTGTTTTTT.

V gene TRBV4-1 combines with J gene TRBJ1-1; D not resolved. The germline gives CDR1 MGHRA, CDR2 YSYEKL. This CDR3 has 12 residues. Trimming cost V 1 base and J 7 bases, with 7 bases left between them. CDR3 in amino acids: CASSQGGLEAFF. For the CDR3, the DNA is TGCGCCAGCAGCCAAGGAGGGCTTGAAGCTTTCTTT.

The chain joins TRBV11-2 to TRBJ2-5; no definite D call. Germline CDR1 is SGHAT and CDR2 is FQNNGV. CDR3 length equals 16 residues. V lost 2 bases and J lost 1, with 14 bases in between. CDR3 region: CASSLTAPGVQETQYF. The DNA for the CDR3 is TGTGCCAGCAGCTTAACAGCCCCTGGGGTCCAAGAGACCCAGTACTTC.

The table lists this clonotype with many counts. The CDR3 is CASSVVIEETQYF. The CDR3 bases are TGTGCCAGCAGCGTGGTGATTGAAGAGACCCAGTACTTC. This sequence joins TRBV9 and TRBJ2-5; D not certain. The V and J ends lost 2 bases and 3 bases respectively, with 8 bases between them. The germline CDR1 and CDR2 sequences are SGDLS and YYNGEE. The CDR3 is made up of 13 amino acids.

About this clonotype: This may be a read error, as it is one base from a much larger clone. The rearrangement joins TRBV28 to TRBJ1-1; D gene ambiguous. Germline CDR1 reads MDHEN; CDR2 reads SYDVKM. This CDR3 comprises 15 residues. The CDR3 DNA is TGTGTCAGCAGTTTTACGCCAACCGAGACCACTGAAGCTTTCTTT. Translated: CVSSFTPTETTEAFF.

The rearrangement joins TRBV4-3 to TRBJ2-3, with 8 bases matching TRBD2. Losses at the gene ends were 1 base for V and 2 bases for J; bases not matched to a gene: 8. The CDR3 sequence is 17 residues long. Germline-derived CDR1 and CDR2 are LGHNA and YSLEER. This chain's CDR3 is CASSQGEVAGPTDTQYF. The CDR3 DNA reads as TGCGCCAGCAGCCAAGGGGAGGTAGCGGGACCCACAGATACGCAGTATTTT.

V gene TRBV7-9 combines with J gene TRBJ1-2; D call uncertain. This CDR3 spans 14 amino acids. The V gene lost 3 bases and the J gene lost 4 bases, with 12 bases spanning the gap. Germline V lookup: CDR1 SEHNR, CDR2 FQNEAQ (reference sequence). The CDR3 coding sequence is TGTGCCAGCAGCTTCACCGCCGATATCTATGGCTACACCTTC. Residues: CASSFTADIYGYTF. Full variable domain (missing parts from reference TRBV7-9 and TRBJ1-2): DTGVSQNPRHKITKRGQNVTFRCDPISEHNRLYWYRQTLGQGPEFLTYFQNEAQLEKSRLLSDRFSAERPKGSFSTLEIQRTEQGDSAMYLCASSFTADIYGYTFGSGTRLTVV.

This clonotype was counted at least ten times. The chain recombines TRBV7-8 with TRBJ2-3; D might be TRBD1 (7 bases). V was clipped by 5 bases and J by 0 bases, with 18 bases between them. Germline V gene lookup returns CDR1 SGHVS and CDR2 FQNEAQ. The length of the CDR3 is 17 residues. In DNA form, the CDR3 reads TGTGCCAGCAGCCCGCGGGACAGCTCTATAAGCACAGATACGCAGTATTTT. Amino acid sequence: CASSPRDSSISTDTQYF.

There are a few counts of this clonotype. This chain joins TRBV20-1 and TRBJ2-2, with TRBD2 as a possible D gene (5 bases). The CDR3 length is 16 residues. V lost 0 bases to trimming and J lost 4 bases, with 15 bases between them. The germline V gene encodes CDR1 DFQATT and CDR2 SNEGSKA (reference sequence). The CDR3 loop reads CSARDEEVLITGELFF. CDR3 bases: TGCAGTGCTAGAGATGAGGAGGTCCTGATCACCGGGGAGCTGTTTTTT.

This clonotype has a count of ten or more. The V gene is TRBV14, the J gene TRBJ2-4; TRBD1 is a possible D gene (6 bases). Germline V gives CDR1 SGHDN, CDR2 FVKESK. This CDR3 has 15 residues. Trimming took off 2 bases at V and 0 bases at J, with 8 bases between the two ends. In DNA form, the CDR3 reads TGTGCCAGCAGCCAAACAGGGATAGCCAAAAACATTCAGTACTTC. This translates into CASSQTGIAKNIQYF.

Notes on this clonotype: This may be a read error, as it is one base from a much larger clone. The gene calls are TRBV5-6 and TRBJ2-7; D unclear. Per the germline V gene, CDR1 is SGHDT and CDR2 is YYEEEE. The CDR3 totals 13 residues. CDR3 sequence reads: CASSFAQSYERYF. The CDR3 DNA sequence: TGTGCCAGCAGCTTCGCCCAGAGCTACGAGCGGTACTTC.